This paragraph reports one TCR beta chain. Its cognate antigen is unknown. Germline CDR1 is SNHLY and CDR2 is FYNNEI. This CDR3 region has 13 residues. With 7 bases removed from V and 6 bases from J, the gap between germline ends came to 15 bases. This entry belongs to a study of T cell responses to AZD1222 COVID-19 vaccine. TCRdb's table, derived via immunoSEQ multiplex PCR, lists solely in-frame clones and lacks some. Here the sample spans 75,000 to 100,000 clones, around 89% being singletons. Regarding the study as a whole: Vaccine-associated CD4 TCRs ranged over spike, dominating at 160-218 and 743-854.

Sequences were derived from peripheral blood, sampled on day 0 of AZD1222 vaccination. The receptor's source is an adult in good health. V usage is TRBV2 and J usage is TRBJ2-5; tentative D call: TRBD1 (5 bases). CDR3 protein: CASNGPYRKTQYF. In DNA, the CDR3 is TGTGCCAGCAACGGACCATACAGGAAGACCCAGTACTTC.